These T cell receptor beta chains were read from a single sample in a study of blood T cells in healthy people across ages. One entry per CDR3 protein, called by TCRdb with MiXCR from the 5' RACE reads. The data contain about 750,000 distinct CDR3 sequences, about 48% of them singletons. Sequenced material: blood. These receptors were obtained from a man aged 80 or over in good health. Each CDR3 is given with its conserved first and last residue. D genes are given only for firm matches. Expanded clones get a size class; other rows say once, few or many, or leave the size out.

TRBV7-2	.	TRBJ1-1	.	TGTGCCAGCAGCTTAAGGAGCCTAAAAGCTTTCTTT	CASSLRSLKAFF
TRBV12-3/TRBV12-4	.	TRBJ2-7	TRBD2	TGTGCCAGCAGTTTCCCCCTTAAAGAGCGGGAGGTTTTGTACGAGCAGTACTTC	CASSFPLKEREVLYEQYF
TRBV5-1	.	TRBJ2-7	.	TGCGCCAGCAGCGTAGAGGGGCTAGCCTACGAGCAGTACTTC	CASSVEGLAYEQYF
TRBV3-1	few	TRBJ2-7	TRBD2	TGTGCCAGCAGCCAAGCGATGTGGCGGGGGTCCTACGAGCAGTACTTC	CASSQAMWRGSYEQYF
TRBV28	.	TRBJ2-5	TRBD2	TGTGCCAGCAGTTTGAGGCTAGCGGGATTGGGAGAGCAGTACTTC	CASSLRLAGLGEQYF
TRBV28	.	TRBJ1-4	.	TGTGCCAGCGGAACAGGGCGGGAAAAACTGTTTTTT	CASGTGREKLFF
TRBV7-3	few	TRBJ2-5	.	TGTGCCAGCAGCTTAACCCTGTCCCAGACCCAGTACTTC	CASSLTLSQTQYF
TRBV20-1	.	TRBJ2-7	.	TGCAGTGCTCCCTCCAGGGCTAGGGACTACGAGCAGTACTTC	CSAPSRARDYEQYF
TRBV18	few	TRBJ2-1	.	TGTGCCAGCTCACCAGACGACTCCTACAATGAGCAGTTCTTC	CASSPDDSYNEQFF
TRBV28	.	TRBJ2-4	TRBD2	TGTGCCAGCAGTGCTTCTGGAGCGGGAGGAGGGTTGTGGGACATTCAGTACTTC	CASSASGAGGGLWDIQYF
TRBV6-5	few	TRBJ2-7	.	TGTGCCAGCAGTTACTCGGACAACTCGTTCTACGAGCAGTACTTC	CASSYSDNSFYEQYF
TRBV5-1	.	TRBJ2-1	TRBD2	TGCGCCAGCAGCTTGGTGGGACTAGCGGGGAGTGAGCAGTTCTTC	CASSLVGLAGSEQFF
TRBV7-2	few	TRBJ2-3	TRBD1	TGTGCCAGCAGATCCGGACAGGCGAGCACAGATACGCAGTATTTT	CASRSGQASTDTQYF
TRBV20-1	.	TRBJ2-1	TRBD2	TGCAGTGCTAGAGGTCAAACCCCCACTAGCGGGAGTCTAAATGAGCAGTTCTTC	CSARGQTPTSGSLNEQFF
TRBV28	.	TRBJ2-4	TRBD2	TGTGCCAGCAGTTCGAAGGGACTAGCGGGAGTTGAGCAGTACTTC	CASSSKGLAGVEQYF
TRBV7-6	.	TRBJ1-1	TRBD1	TGTGCCAGCAGCTTAAGGGACAGGGAGGTGGGCCCTGAAGCTTTCTTT	CASSLRDREVGPEAFF
TRBV4-2	.	TRBJ2-5	TRBD1	TGTGCCAGCAGCCAAACGACAGGGGCTTTTGGAGAGACCCAGTACTTC	CASSQTTGAFGETQYF
TRBV24-1	.	TRBJ2-3	.	TGTGCCACCAGTGTGGCAGGGTCCAGATACGCGTATTTT	CATSVAGSRYAYF
TRBV3-1	.	TRBJ2-1	TRBD2	TGTGCCAGCAGCCAAGGGGGACTACCATACAATGAGCAGTTCTTC	CASSQGGLPYNEQFF
TRBV3-1	few	TRBJ1-2	.	TGTGCCAGCAGCCAAGTGGGGGCGCCGGTCTATGGCTACACCTTC	CASSQVGAPVYGYTF
TRBV10-3	few	TRBJ2-3	TRBD2	TGTGCCATCAGGGGACTAGCGGAGGGAGATACGCAGTATTTT	CAIRGLAEGDTQYF
TRBV20-1	.	TRBJ2-1	TRBD2	TGCAGTGCTAGAGATCCCGCACTGGCTAGCGGGAGATACAATGAGCAGTTCTTC	CSARDPALASGRYNEQFF
TRBV5-1	many	TRBJ2-5	.	TGCGCCAGCAGCTTGGAGCAAGAGACCCAGTACTTC	CASSLEQETQYF
TRBV2	.	TRBJ1-2	.	TGTGCCAGCAGGGCTAGGGGAATTGGCTACACCTTC	CASRARGIGYTF
TRBV7-9	many	TRBJ1-6	.	TGTGCCAGCAGCTTTAGTAATTCACCCCTCCACTTT	CASSFSNSPLHF
TRBV3-1	.	TRBJ1-1	TRBD1	TGTGCCAGCAGGCAGGGGGGGTTGAACACTGAAGCTTTCTTT	CASRQGGLNTEAFF